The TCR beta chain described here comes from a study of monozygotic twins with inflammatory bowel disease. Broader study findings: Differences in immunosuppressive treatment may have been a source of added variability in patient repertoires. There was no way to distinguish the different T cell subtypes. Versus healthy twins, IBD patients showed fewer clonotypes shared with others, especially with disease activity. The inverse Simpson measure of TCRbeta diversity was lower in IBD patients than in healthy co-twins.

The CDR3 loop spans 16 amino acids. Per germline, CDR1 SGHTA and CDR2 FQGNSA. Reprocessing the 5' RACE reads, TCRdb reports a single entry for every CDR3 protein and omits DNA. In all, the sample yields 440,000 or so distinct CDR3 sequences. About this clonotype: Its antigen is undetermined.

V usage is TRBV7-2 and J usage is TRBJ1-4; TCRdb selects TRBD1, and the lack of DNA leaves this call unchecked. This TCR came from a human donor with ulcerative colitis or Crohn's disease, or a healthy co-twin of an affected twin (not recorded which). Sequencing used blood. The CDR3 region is CASSLGTGPGNEKLFF.